These 16 T cell receptor beta chains were all obtained from the same sample, sequenced in a study of blood T cell repertoires in COVID-19. Measured with immunoSEQ multiplex PCR; TCRdb has only the in-frame clones, and not every one. The table has hundreds of thousands of clones, approximately 86% seen once. The sequenced sample consisted of PBMCs or T cells enriched from blood (not recorded which). The receptors come from a woman in her twenties or thirties with acute COVID-19.

The chain recombines TRBV5-1 with TRBJ2-7, with D unresolved. Trimming cost V 2 bases and J 1 base, with 13 bases left between them. The germline V gene encodes CDR1 SGHRS and CDR2 YFSETQ. CDR3 length: 15 amino acids. The CDR3 DNA reads TGCGCCAGCAGCTTTTCTTCTACAGTTTCCTACGAGCAGTACTTC. Its protein is CASSFSSTVSYEQYF.

The gene calls are TRBV6-5 and TRBJ2-4; 10 positions match TRBD1. Germline V lookup: CDR1 MNHEY, CDR2 SVGAGI. The CDR3 length is 13 residues. Germline trimming cut 6 bases from V and 11 bases from J; bases unmatched to any gene: 7. The CDR3 sequence: CASSSGQGVVQYF. DNA of the CDR3: TGTGCCAGCAGCAGCGGACAGGGGGTGGTTCAGTACTTC.

A few counts support this clone. The chain uses TRBV28 and TRBJ1-2; a weak D match, TRBD1 (5 bases). The V gene's germline CDR1 is MDHEN and CDR2 SYDVKM. Trimming shortened V by 3 bases and J by 2 bases, and 10 bases separated the two germline ends. The CDR3 extends over 14 amino acids. CDR3: CASSFLGGNYGYTF. CDR3 coding DNA: TGTGCCAGCAGTTTTTTGGGGGGAAACTATGGCTACACCTTC.

This chain links TRBV10-2 with TRBJ2-5; D is perhaps TRBD2 (7 bases). The CDR3 sequence is 14 residues long. Germline CDR1 and CDR2: WSHSY and SAAADI. Trimming shortened V by 8 bases and J by 5 bases, and 18 bases separated the two germline ends. CDR3 bases: TGCGCCAGCGGGGGGACACCCGGGGGGGAGACCCAGTACTTC. Amino acid sequence: CASGGTPGGETQYF.

The chain has TRBV11-2 and TRBJ1-2; TRBD1 matches at 11 bases. CDR1 SGHAT and CDR2 FQNNGV come from the germline V gene. CDR3 length: 17 amino acids. J lost 4 bases, V lost 5 bases, and 12 bases had no gene match. The CDR3 region is CASSVDRGQYFVYGYTF. CDR3 DNA sequence: TGTGCCAGCAGCGTGGACAGGGGGCAATATTTCGTCTATGGCTACACCTTC.

The chain is built from TRBV4-2 and TRBJ2-2; 7 bases line up with TRBD1. V lost 4 bases, J lost 0 bases, and 2 bases stayed unmatched. Germline V CDR1 and CDR2: LGHNA, YNFKEQ. This CDR3 has 15 residues. CDR3 nucleotide sequence: TGTGCCAGCAGCCCCGGACAGGCGAACACCGGGGAGCTGTTTTTT. Translation: CASSPGQANTGELFF.

This clone was seen a few times. The chain is built from TRBV29-1 and TRBJ2-1; 10 bases agree with TRBD2. Germline lookup yields CDR1 SQVTM and CDR2 ANQGSEA. V lost 3 bases, J lost 8 bases, and 10 bases stayed unmatched. The CDR3 is made up of 15 amino acids. The CDR3 coding sequence is TGCAGCGTTGATAGCCTAGCGGGAGTCATGGATGAGCAGTTCTTC. The encoded protein is CSVDSLAGVMDEQFF.

The chain carries TRBV28 and TRBJ2-5; 10 nucleotides align to TRBD2. Germline CDR1 is MDHEN and CDR2 is SYDVKM. V trimming: 2 bases; J trimming: 4 bases; junction bases outside the gene matches: 7. The CDR3 extends over 16 amino acids. This CDR3 is CASSLQRAGGPETQYF. The CDR3 DNA sequence: TGTGCCAGCAGTTTACAGCGAGCGGGGGGGCCAGAGACCCAGTACTTC. The full variable domain, rest sourced from reference TRBV28 and TRBJ2-5, is DVKVTQSSRYLVKRTGEKVFLECVQDMDHENMFWYRQDPGLGLRLIYFSYDVKMKEKGDIPEGYSVSREKKERFSLILESASTNQTSMYLCASSLQRAGGPETQYFGPGTRLLVL.

The J gene is TRBJ1-2, the V gene TRBV28, with 9 bases identical to TRBD1. The CDR3 has 13 residues. Per the germline V gene, CDR1 is MDHEN and CDR2 is SYDVKM. The junction had 16 bases not matched to a gene; V was cut back by 10 bases and J by 13 bases. CDR3 loop: CATRGTGLLKGTF. As DNA, the CDR3 is TGTGCCACTCGCGGGACAGGGCTCTTGAAAGGCACCTTC.

V gene TRBV19 combines with J gene TRBJ2-3; D is possibly TRBD2 (6 bases). The CDR3 contains 14 residues. V lost 6 bases to trimming and J lost 11 bases, with 21 bases between them. Per the germline V gene, CDR1 is LNHDA and CDR2 is SQIVND (reference sequence). CDR3 coding DNA: TGTGCCAGTAGCGCGCCGGGAGCCCCCGGCCGGCAGTATTTT. Translation: CASSAPGAPGRQYF.

The chain joins TRBV7-9 to TRBJ2-7; D perhaps matches TRBD2 (6 bases). V lost 5 bases and J lost 6, with 26 bases in between. The length of the CDR3 is 17 residues. The germline gives CDR1 SEHNR, CDR2 FQNEAQ (reference sequence). CDR3 bases: TGTGCCAGCAGCACGCCTTCCGGAGGGCCGGGACTCGGCGAGCAGTACTTC. Translated, it gives CASSTPSGGPGLGEQYF.

The CDR3 protein is CASSAPGRGKPGELFF. The CDR3 DNA is TGTGCCAGTAGTGCTCCAGGGCGAGGAAAACCCGGGGAGCTGTTTTTT. The chain couples TRBV19 to TRBJ2-2; D may be TRBD1 (5 bases). The CDR3 runs 16 residues. Trimming took off 5 bases at V and 6 bases at J, with 19 bases between the two ends. CDR1 is LNHDA and CDR2 is SQIVND in the germline V gene (reference sequence).

The chain employs TRBV2 and TRBJ1-1; D is ambiguous. The V gene lost 5 bases and the J gene lost 7 bases, with 11 bases spanning the gap. This CDR3 is 12 amino acids long. Germline lookup yields CDR1 SNHLY and CDR2 FYNNEI. CDR3 sequence: CASSLRHHEAFF. The CDR3 nucleotides are TGTGCCAGCAGTCTCAGACACCATGAAGCTTTCTTT.

Remarks on this clone: Mismatch with germline at one junction end may stem from a read error. This chain connects TRBV11-2 to TRBJ2-3; D possibly corresponds to TRBD2 (6 bases). This CDR3 comprises 11 residues. CDR1 SGHAT and CDR2 FQNNGV come from the germline V gene. Here the CDR3 DNA reads TGTGCCAGCAGCCGAGGAGGGAGAAGTAGTTTT. Its protein product is CASSRGGRSSF.

This rearrangement joins TRBV28 to TRBJ1-6; TRBD1 matches 7 bases. CDR1 MDHEN and CDR2 SYDVKM come from the germline V gene. Unmatched junction bases numbered 3, after V lost 5 bases and J lost 11 bases. The length of the CDR3 is 12 residues. As DNA, the CDR3 is TGTGCCAGCAGTCCCCAGGGGGCACCCCTCCACTTT. Protein: CASSPQGAPLHF.

The chain uses TRBV19 and TRBJ2-2, with a weak D call TRBD1 (5 bases). Per the germline V gene, CDR1 is LNHDA and CDR2 is SQIVND (reference sequence). CDR3 size: 14 residues. V lost 8 bases and J lost 5, with 15 bases in between. The CDR3: CASQGGQLTGELFF. In DNA, the CDR3 is TGTGCCAGTCAGGGCGGCCAACTTACCGGGGAGCTGTTTTTT. Looking up the rest from reference TRBV19 and TRBJ2-2 gives the full variable domain: DGGITQSPKYLFRKEGQNVTLSCEQNLNHDAMYWYRQDPGQGLRLIYYSQIVNDFQKGDIAEGYSVSREKKESFPLTVTSAQKNPTAFYLCASQGGQLTGELFFGEGSRLTVL.